Below, 30 T cell receptor beta chains from the same sample are listed, as sequenced in a study of yellow fever vaccine responses in identical twins. From the RT-PCR reads, TCRdb called clonotypes with MiXCR, one entry per CDR3 protein. The table records 14,000 or so distinct CDR3 sequences, 84% of them present only once. Sequencing used T cells from blood (PBMCs), unsorted or a sorted subset (not recorded which), obtained before or after yellow fever vaccination (not recorded which). These receptors all come from a woman between 18 and 29 years old who received the yellow fever vaccine.

The genes are TRBV2 and TRBJ1-1; 8 bases line up with TRBD1. CDR3 length: 13 amino acids. Germline CDR1 SNHLY, CDR2 FYNNEI. J lost 0 bases, V lost 8 bases, and 2 bases had no gene match. The CDR3 DNA sequence: TGTGCCAGCCGACAGGGGTTGAACACTGAAGCTTTCTTT. The encoded protein is CASRQGLNTEAFF.

The rearrangement uses TRBV10-1 and TRBJ2-3; a possible D gene is TRBD2 (7 bases). Per germline, CDR1 WNHNN and CDR2 SYGVQD (reference sequence). V lost 7 bases and J lost 8, with 25 bases in between. The CDR3 is 16 residues long. The CDR3 DNA reads TGCGCCAGCAATGACGCGCGCAGTGGCGGGGGCCTTACGCAGTATTTT. The encoded protein is CASNDARSGGGLTQYF.

The chain employs TRBV13 and TRBJ1-2; D is unclear. CDR1 and CDR2 (germline): PRHDT, FYEKMQ (reference sequence). V was clipped by 2 bases and J by 7 bases, with 5 bases between them. The CDR3 contains 11 residues. The CDR3 bases are TGTGCCAGCAGCTTATCATTTGGCTACACCTTC. Translating gives CASSLSFGYTF.

J is TRBJ2-2 and V is TRBV6-1; D call uncertain. The V end was cut by 8 bases, the J end by 1 base, with 5 bases between. The CDR3 runs 12 residues. Per germline, CDR1 MNHNS and CDR2 SASEGT. CDR3 sequence (DNA): TGTGCCAGCCCAAGGAACACCGGGGAGCTGTTTTTT. This gives the protein CASPRNTGELFF.

V and J are TRBV18 and TRBJ2-1, with 8 bases fitting TRBD1. V lost 0 bases to trimming and J lost 3 bases; unmatched junction nucleotides: 7. The CDR3 is 17 residues long. Germline V gives CDR1 KGHSH, CDR2 LQKENI. The CDR3 loop reads CASSPPSGTGNYNEQFF. The CDR3 DNA sequence: TGTGCCAGCTCACCACCCTCCGGGACAGGAAACTACAATGAGCAGTTCTTC.

This chain joins TRBV20-1 and TRBJ2-1; D is ambiguous. The CDR3 loop spans 11 amino acids. Germline-derived CDR1 and CDR2 are DFQATT and SNEGSKA (reference sequence). Trimming stripped 3 bases from V and 15 bases from J, with 15 bases between. CDR3 loop: CSASGGQASFF. Written as DNA, the CDR3 is TGCAGTGCTAGCGGCGGCCAAGCGTCGTTCTTC.

The J gene is TRBJ1-1, the V gene TRBV24-1; 7 nucleotides line up with TRBD1. This CDR3 has 12 residues. The germline CDR1 and CDR2 sequences are KGHDR and SFDVKD. V was pared by 5 bases and J by 9 bases, with 5 bases of the junction left unmatched. Here the CDR3 DNA reads TGTGCCACCAGTGGGCAGACAGGGCAAGCTTTCTTT. It is translated as CATSGQTGQAFF.

This chain uses TRBV5-6 with TRBJ1-6; D may be TRBD1 (5 bases). CDR3 length equals 13 residues. Germline values: CDR1 SGHDT, CDR2 YYEEEE. Trimming removed 4 bases from V and 8 bases from J, with 10 bases in between. CDR3 coding DNA: TGTGCCAGCAGCCTCGGGGGGGATTCACCCCTCCACTTT. This gives the protein CASSLGGDSPLHF. Looking up the rest from reference TRBV5-6 and TRBJ1-6 gives the full variable domain: DAGVTQSPTHLIKTRGQQVTLRCSPKSGHDTVSWYQQALGQGPQFIFQYYEEEERQRGNFPDRFSGHQFPNYSSELNVNALLLGDSALYLCASSLGGDSPLHFGNGTRLTVT.

The chain employs TRBV19 and TRBJ2-1; the match to TRBD1 covers 9 bases. The trim removed 3 bases at V and 9 bases at J, leaving 6 bases unmatched. This CDR3 has 14 residues. Per germline, CDR1 LNHDA and CDR2 SQIVND (reference sequence). This chain's CDR3 is CASSIDRGTGEQFF. CDR3 bases: TGTGCCAGTAGTATTGACAGGGGGACGGGTGAGCAGTTCTTC.

This clonotype has more than one count but fewer than ten. This chain links TRBV11-1 with TRBJ2-3; 9 bases agree with TRBD2. CDR1 is SGHAT, CDR2 FQDESV, per germline (reference sequence). The length of the CDR3 is 16 residues. The trim removed 2 bases at V and 6 bases at J, leaving 9 bases unmatched. The CDR3 bases are TGTGCCAGCAGCTTAACTGCGGGAGGGCCCGTCGATACGCAGTATTTT. This encodes CASSLTAGGPVDTQYF.

This sequence joins TRBV18 and TRBJ1-1, with TRBD1 matching 9 bases. The CDR3 length is 16 residues. The germline V gene has CDR1 KGHSH and CDR2 LQKENI. With 3 bases clipped from V and 5 bases from J, the junction kept 10 bases outside the gene matches. The CDR3 DNA is TGTGCCAGCTCACCGCGTTGGGACAGGGCAACGACTGAAGCTTTCTTT. Translating gives CASSPRWDRATTEAFF.

The V call is TRBV2, the J call TRBJ2-5, with 7 bases fitting TRBD1. The CDR3 contains 14 residues. CDR1 and CDR2 (germline): SNHLY, FYNNEI. V lost 2 bases, J lost 4 bases, and 4 bases stayed unmatched. CDR3 residues: CASSERQGPETQYF. The CDR3 DNA is TGTGCCAGCAGTGAACGACAGGGCCCAGAGACCCAGTACTTC. Full variable domain (outside the CDR3, taken from reference TRBV2 and TRBJ2-5): EPEVTQTPSHQVTQMGQEVILRCVPISNHLYFYWYRQILGQKVEFLVSFYNNEISEKSEIFDDQFSVERPDGSNFTLKIRSTKLEDSAMYFCASSERQGPETQYFGPGTRLLVL.

The chain has TRBV13 and TRBJ2-5; a weak D match, TRBD1 (6 bases). Between the trimmed V and J ends, which lost 8 bases and 7 bases, there was a span of 20 bases. CDR3 size: 14 residues. Germline loops: CDR1 PRHDT, CDR2 FYEKMQ (reference sequence). CDR3 in DNA: TGTGCCAGCCCACAAGTACAGGGCAGAGGGACCCAGTACTTC. Amino acids: CASPQVQGRGTQYF.

The gene calls are TRBV12-3 or TRBV12-4 and TRBJ2-3; either TRBD1 or TRBD2 may supply D (5 bases each). This CDR3 is 17 amino acids long. V lost 5 bases and J 8 bases, leaving 26 bases between the germline ends. The CDR3 sequence: CASSPTTGTYEDGTQYF. In DNA, the CDR3 is TGTGCCAGCAGTCCTACGACGGGGACCTACGAGGATGGTACGCAGTATTTT.

The chain carries TRBV20-1 and TRBJ1-1; no reliable D call. CDR3 size: 14 residues. CDR1 and CDR2 from the germline V gene are DFQATT and SNEGSKA (reference sequence). V dropped 3 bases and J dropped 3 bases, with 14 bases sitting between them. The CDR3 is CSASFPFRDTEAFF. The CDR3 DNA follows: TGCAGTGCTAGTTTCCCTTTCAGAGACACTGAAGCTTTCTTT.

This rearrangement joins TRBV13 to TRBJ2-2; D call uncertain. Trimming took off 11 bases at V and 4 bases at J, with 11 bases between the two ends. The germline CDR1 and CDR2 sequences are PRHDT and FYEKMQ (reference sequence). CDR3 length: 12 amino acids. CDR3 sequence: CAGRWGTGELFF. The CDR3 DNA follows: TGTGCCGGACGCTGGGGCACCGGGGAGCTGTTTTTT.

The gene calls are TRBV11-3 and TRBJ2-1; tentatively, D is TRBD1 (5 bases). V was trimmed by 5 bases and J by 5 bases, leaving 16 bases between them. CDR1 SGHNT and CDR2 YENEEA come from the germline V gene. The CDR3 spans 15 residues. CDR3 in DNA: TGTGCCAGCAGCCACAACAGGCTAGTCCACAATGAGCAGTTCTTC. It encodes CASSHNRLVHNEQFF.

The chain uses TRBV20-1 and TRBJ2-1; D is perhaps TRBD2 (7 bases). Germline values: CDR1 DFQATT, CDR2 SNEGSKA (reference sequence). V lost 3 bases and J lost 3, with 12 bases in between. This CDR3 has 14 residues. CDR3 sequence (DNA): TGCAGTGCTAGTTCCGGGGGGCACTACAATGAGCAGTTCTTC. Protein: CSASSGGHYNEQFF.

This chain joins TRBV6-2 or TRBV6-3 and TRBJ2-5; D is possibly TRBD1 (5 bases). V was cut by 0 bases and J by 4 bases, with 12 bases left in between. The V gene's germline CDR1 is MNHEY and CDR2 SVGEGT. The CDR3 extends over 15 amino acids. In nucleotides, the CDR3 is TGTGCCAGCAGTTACTCGGCCAGGGCTAGAGAGACCCAGTACTTC. As protein: CASSYSARARETQYF.

The CDR3 is CASSLREGEQFF. The CDR3 DNA follows: TGTGCCAGCAGCCTCAGGGAGGGTGAGCAGTTCTTC. V gene TRBV13 combines with J gene TRBJ2-1; TRBD2 aligns across 7 bases. Trimming at V came to 5 bases and at J to 9 bases, leaving 4 bases not matched to a gene. Looked up from germline, CDR1 is PRHDT and CDR2 is FYEKMQ (reference sequence). The CDR3 has 12 amino acids.

The genes are TRBV13 and TRBJ2-3; D might be TRBD1 or TRBD2, each matching 6 bases. The germline CDR1 and CDR2 sequences are PRHDT and FYEKMQ (reference sequence). This CDR3 has 15 amino acids. V shed 6 bases and J shed 2 bases, with 15 bases lying between them. The CDR3 region has the DNA TGTGCCAGCAGGAGCCCGGGGGCCGTCACAGATACGCAGTATTTT. Translating gives CASRSPGAVTDTQYF.

This chain uses TRBV11-2 with TRBJ2-7; D is undetermined. CDR1 and CDR2 (germline): SGHAT, FQNNGV. Deletions cut 0 bases from V and 6 bases from J, with 9 bases between. This CDR3 has 13 residues. This CDR3 reads CASSLDGVLEQYF. CDR3 nucleotide sequence: TGTGCCAGCAGCTTAGATGGGGTCCTCGAGCAGTACTTC. Filled out from reference TRBV11-2 and TRBJ2-7, the complete variable domain reads EAGVAQSPRYKIIEKRQSVAFWCNPISGHATLYWYQQILGQGPKLLIQFQNNGVVDDSQLPKDRFSAERLKGVDSTLKIQPAKLEDSAVYLCASSLDGVLEQYFGPGTRLTVT.

The chain carries TRBV20-1 and TRBJ2-2; D gene ambiguous. The CDR3 spans 11 residues. Trimming removed 4 bases from V and 5 bases from J, with 5 bases in between. Germline V CDR1 and CDR2: DFQATT, SNEGSKA (reference sequence). The DNA of the CDR3 is TGCAGTGCTATCGGGACCGGGGAGCTGTTTTTT. It translates to CSAIGTGELFF.

V and J are TRBV28 and TRBJ2-1, with D perhaps TRBD2 (5 bases). Trimming removed 8 bases at V and 9 bases at J, with 26 bases between. The CDR3 length is 16 residues. CDR1 and CDR2 (germline): MDHEN, SYDVKM. CDR3 DNA: TGTGCCAGCCGAATCGAGGTAGGAGGCCTTGGCCTTGAGCAGTTCTTC. Translated, it gives CASRIEVGGLGLEQFF.

The CDR3 DNA follows: TGTGCCAGCAGCTTAGGGACAGGACAGTACGAGCAGTACGTC. Translation: CASSLGTGQYEQYV. The rearrangement uses TRBV7-9 and TRBJ2-7; TRBD1 aligns across 7 bases. V lost 1 base and J lost 4; bases outside the gene matches: 4. CDR1 is SEHNR and CDR2 is FQNEAQ in the germline V gene (reference sequence). CDR3 length: 14 residues.

V and J are TRBV11-3 and TRBJ1-1; D not resolved. The germline V gene has CDR1 SGHNT and CDR2 YENEEA. Between the trimmed V and J ends, which lost 0 bases and 1 base, there was a span of 6 bases. The CDR3 has 14 residues. The CDR3 reads CASSLDGTNTEAFF. The CDR3 nucleotides are TGTGCCAGCAGCTTAGACGGAACGAACACTGAAGCTTTCTTT.

The chain joins TRBV2 to TRBJ1-3; 11 bases line up with TRBD1. The V segment lost 5 bases and the J segment 3 bases; nucleotides outside the gene matches: 6. CDR3 length: 16 residues. The germline V gene has CDR1 SNHLY and CDR2 FYNNEI. The CDR3 is CASSRTGGFSGNTIYF. CDR3 nucleotide sequence: TGTGCCAGCAGTCGGACAGGGGGCTTCAGTGGAAACACCATATATTTT. The whole variable domain, filled in from reference TRBV2 and TRBJ1-3, reads EPEVTQTPSHQVTQMGQEVILRCVPISNHLYFYWYRQILGQKVEFLVSFYNNEISEKSEIFDDQFSVERPDGSNFTLKIRSTKLEDSAMYFCASSRTGGFSGNTIYFGEGSWLTVV.

The chain carries TRBV4-2 and TRBJ1-2; D gene ambiguous. CDR1 is LGHNA, CDR2 YNFKEQ, per germline. Trimming took 0 bases from V and 7 from J, leaving 15 bases between them. This CDR3 comprises 15 residues. CDR3 protein: CASSQDDLYIVGYTF. CDR3 nucleotides: TGTGCCAGCAGCCAAGACGACCTATATATCGTTGGCTACACCTTC.

This clonotype came up a few times. The chain joins TRBV7-3 to TRBJ1-1; D unclear. Trimming removed 3 bases from V and 3 bases from J, with 8 bases in between. Germline CDR1 and CDR2: SGHTA and FQGTGA. This CDR3 spans 13 amino acids. The CDR3 sequence is CASSFQMDTEAFF. The CDR3 bases are TGTGCCAGCAGCTTCCAGATGGACACTGAAGCTTTCTTT.

This clonotype was recorded a few times. V and J are TRBV11-1 and TRBJ1-6, with a weak D call TRBD1 (6 bases). With 6 bases removed from V and 0 bases from J, the gap between germline ends came to 15 bases. The CDR3 totals 17 residues. Germline loops: CDR1 SGHAT, CDR2 FQDESV (reference sequence). The CDR3 is CASRRTGSSSYNSPLHF. The CDR3 DNA follows: TGTGCCAGCAGGAGAACAGGGAGTAGCTCCTATAATTCACCCCTCCACTTT.